Here is one TCR beta chain with its context. Its matching antigen is unknown. Germline CDR1 KGHSH, CDR2 LQKENI. The ends were cut back, 1 base at V and 4 bases at J, with 5 bases in the middle. CDR3 length: 13 amino acids. The time point is: baseline pretreatment blood. Treatment denoted: 15 Gy SBRT to primary tumor, nephrectomy 4 weeks later. Clear cell pathology was present in this patient's renal cell carcinoma. These data are taken from a study of radiation and T cells in renal cell carcinoma. Broader study findings: In blood, top tumor clones expanded by 2 weeks, shrinking by 4. Baseline intratumoral clonotype presence is unknown without pretreatment biopsies.

Produced via immunoSEQ multiplex PCR; TCRdb's table is partial and in-frame only. The sample lists roughly 130,000 clones; approximately 90% were seen once. The J gene is TRBJ1-3, the V gene TRBV18; D gene unclear. The receptor comes from a woman aged 45-65 years with renal cell carcinoma. The material sequenced was blood, taken from a patient whose treatment included radiotherapy and nephrectomy. The CDR3 reads CASSPQGGNTIYF. The CDR3 DNA is TGTGCCAGCTCACCACAGGGAGGAAACACCATATATTTT. The whole variable domain, filled in from reference TRBV18 and TRBJ1-3, reads NAGVMQNPRHLVRRRGQEARLRCSPMKGHSHVYWYRQLPEEGLKFMVYLQKENIIDESGMPKERFSAEFPKEGPSILRIQQVVRGDSAAYFCASSPQGGNTIYFGEGSWLTVV.